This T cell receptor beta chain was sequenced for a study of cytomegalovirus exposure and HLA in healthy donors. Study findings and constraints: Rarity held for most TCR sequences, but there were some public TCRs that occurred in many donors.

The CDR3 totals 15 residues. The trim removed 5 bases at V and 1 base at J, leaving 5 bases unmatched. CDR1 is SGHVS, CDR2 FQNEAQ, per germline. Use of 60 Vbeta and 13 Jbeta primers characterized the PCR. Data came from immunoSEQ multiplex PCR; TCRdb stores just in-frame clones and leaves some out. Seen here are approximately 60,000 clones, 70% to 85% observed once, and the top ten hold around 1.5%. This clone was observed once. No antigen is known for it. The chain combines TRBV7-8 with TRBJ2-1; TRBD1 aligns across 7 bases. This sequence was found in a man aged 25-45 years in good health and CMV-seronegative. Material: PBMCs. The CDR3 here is CASSGEQGSYNEQFF. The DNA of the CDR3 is TGTGCCAGCAGCGGAGAACAGGGGTCCTACAATGAGCAGTTCTTC.